This T cell receptor beta chain is drawn from a study of tumor-infiltrating lymphocytes in primary liver carcinoma. The template, approximately 500 ng total RNA, yielded TCR beta cDNA made with a constant-region primer. Amplification in three nested multiplex PCR rounds with slightly modified ARM-PCR gave rise to TCR beta libraries. Forward primers for TRBV1-TRBV30 and a C-beta reverse primer served the first two PCR rounds, at 10 cycles each. One entry per CDR3 protein results from TCRdb running MiXCR on the multiplex PCR reads. The data show approximately 310,000 distinct CDR3 sequences, about 60% seen once. The CDR3 is made up of 16 amino acids. Germline CDR1 is SGHNT and CDR2 is YYREEE (reference sequence). V lost 0 bases to trimming and J lost 7 bases; unmatched junction nucleotides: 8. Unsorted whole blood yielded the blood RNA, and germline DNA was also extracted.

This chain connects TRBV5-4 to TRBJ2-2, with 8 bases lining up with TRBD1. Input material: peripheral blood. The source is a man in his forties or fifties with primary liver carcinoma and hepatitis B virus infection. The CDR3 loop reads CASSLGGRGRNGELFF. The CDR3 DNA reads TGTGCCAGCAGCTTGGGGGGCAGGGGGCGGAACGGGGAGCTGTTTTTT.